This T cell receptor beta chain was captured in a study of cytomegalovirus exposure and HLA in healthy donors. Study outcomes and limitations: The study put 150 to 200 TCR beta chains on its list as cytomegalovirus-associated. Other equally common chains were less clonally expanded than HLA-associated TCR beta chains, a later analysis showed.

13 Jbeta primers and 60 Vbeta primers were used for the PCR. Source study methods: Roughly 12 million shared chains were among around 78 million unique TCR beta chains counted in a later analysis. Sequencing used immunoSEQ multiplex PCR; TCRdb keeps in-frame clones, though not all of them. V and J calls and clone size follow that table, whereas D and trimming were derived from the DNA. The sample table includes approximately 210,000 clones. Concerning this clone itself: What it recognizes is unknown.

CDR1 is SEHNR, CDR2 FQNEAQ, per germline (reference sequence). With V trimmed by 6 bases and J by 6 bases, 6 bases remained unmatched. This CDR3 has 14 amino acids. Healthy bone marrow donors formed the donor group. Sequencing used PBMCs. The TCR was taken from a woman aged 25-40 years in good health and CMV-seropositive. The V and J genes are TRBV7-9 and TRBJ2-7; 12 nucleotides agree with TRBD2. The CDR3 protein is CASRLTSGRAEQYF. For the CDR3, the DNA is TGTGCCAGCAGGTTGACTAGCGGGAGAGCCGAGCAGTACTTC.